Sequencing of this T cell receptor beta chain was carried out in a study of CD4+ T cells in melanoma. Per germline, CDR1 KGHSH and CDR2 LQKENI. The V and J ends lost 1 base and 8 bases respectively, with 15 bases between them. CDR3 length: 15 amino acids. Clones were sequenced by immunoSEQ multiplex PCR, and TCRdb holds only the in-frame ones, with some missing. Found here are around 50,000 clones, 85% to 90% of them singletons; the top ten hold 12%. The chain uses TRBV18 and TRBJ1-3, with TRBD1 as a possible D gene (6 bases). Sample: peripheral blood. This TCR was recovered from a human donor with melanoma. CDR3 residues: CASSPQRGSPDTIYF. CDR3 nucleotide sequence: TGTGCCAGCTCACCACAAAGGGGGAGCCCGGACACCATATATTTT.